These T cell receptor beta chains were read from a single sample in a study of shared clonotypes between healthy human individuals. Data came from immunoSEQ multiplex PCR; TCRdb stores just in-frame clones and leaves some out. The table includes hundreds of thousands of clones, approximately 96% detected once. The specimen was naive CD8+ T cells sorted from blood. The receptors derive from a woman in her twenties or thirties in good health. CDR3s include the opening cysteine and the closing phenylalanine or tryptophan. The D gene is left open where the match is weak. Part of the rows lack a size; the others show once, few, many or a class for expanded clones.

TRBJ1-1 | TRBV5-1 | . | . | TGCGCCAGGGAGGAGGAAGGGGGAACTGAAGCTTTCTTT | CAREEEGGTEAFF
TRBJ1-1 | TRBV27 | . | . | TGTGCCAGCAGTCTGACAGCCATGAACACTGAAGCTTTCTTT | CASSLTAMNTEAFF
TRBJ2-5 | TRBV5-1 | TRBD1 | . | TGCGCCAGCAGCTTAATGGGACAGGGTTTGGAGACCCAGTACTTC | CASSLMGQGLETQYF
TRBJ2-3 | TRBV13 | TRBD2 | once | TGTGCCAGCAGCTTAGAACTAGCGGGCACAGATACGCAGTATTTT | CASSLELAGTDTQYF
TRBJ1-5 | TRBV19 | TRBD1 | . | TGTGCCAGTACCCCGGACAGGGAGGGCAATCAGCCCCAGCATTTT | CASTPDREGNQPQHF
TRBJ2-1 | TRBV27 | . | . | TGTGCCAGCAGTTTATCCGGGAACACCTACAATGAGCAGTTCTTC | CASSLSGNTYNEQFF
TRBJ2-7 | TRBV28 | TRBD2 | . | TGTGCCAGCTGCTTTGACGGGGGGAGCGGCAACGAGCAGTACTTC | CASCFDGGSGNEQYF
TRBJ2-3 | TRBV5-6 | TRBD1 | . | TGTGCCAGCAGCCTGAACCCGGGACAGGGGGACTCAGATACGCAGTATTTT | CASSLNPGQGDSDTQYF
TRBJ1-1 | TRBV29-1 | . | . | TGCAGCGTCCAACTGGTCACTGAAGCTTTCTTT | CSVQLVTEAFF
TRBJ2-5 | TRBV7-9 | . | . | TGTGCCAGCGACATGACAAGTCTAGGAGAGACCCAGTACTTC | CASDMTSLGETQYF
TRBJ2-4 | TRBV5-1 | TRBD1 | . | TGCGCCAGCAGCTTGGCGGAGACAGGGTTGGTTGGGGCCAAAAACATTCAGTACTTC | CASSLAETGLVGAKNIQYF
TRBJ1-1 | TRBV5-5 | TRBD1 | . | TGTGCCAGCAGCATAGGGGACAGATCAAGGGCTTTCTTT | CASSIGDRSRAFF
TRBJ2-1 | TRBV4-1 | TRBD2 | . | TGCGCCAGCAGCGTCGGGCTAGCGGGGCCTATAAATGAGCAGTTCTTC | CASSVGLAGPINEQFF
TRBJ2-2 | TRBV5-4 | . | . | TGTGCCAGCAGCTCCGGGACTGCGAACACCGGGGAGCTGTTTTTT | CASSSGTANTGELFF
TRBJ1-1 | TRBV15 | TRBD1 | . | TGTGCCACCAGCAGAGGGAGGGGACAGATAAACACTGAAGCTTTCTTT | CATSRGRGQINTEAFF
TRBJ2-2 | TRBV7-8 | . | . | TGTGCCAGCAGCCCATACGACAGGAACACCGGGGAGCTGTTTTTT | CASSPYDRNTGELFF
TRBJ1-5 | TRBV10-2 | . | few | TGCGCCAGCGGACTCCATCAGCCCCAGCATTTT | CASGLHQPQHF
TRBJ2-1 | TRBV2 | TRBD1 | . | TGTGCCAGCAGTGAAAACAGGGGACGTGAGCAGTTCTTC | CASSENRGREQFF
TRBJ2-4 | TRBV6-5 | TRBD2 | . | TGTGCCAGCAGTAGTATAGCGGGAGGACGAAACATTCAGTACTTC | CASSSIAGGRNIQYF
TRBJ2-7 | TRBV9 | . | . | TGTGCCAGCAGCGCGGGGGGCAGGGACTACGAGCAGTACTTC | CASSAGGRDYEQYF
TRBJ2-3 | TRBV14 | . | . | TGTGCCAGCAGCCAAGACGTTCGGGCCACAGATACGCAGTATTTT | CASSQDVRATDTQYF
TRBJ2-1 | TRBV7-9 | . | . | TGTGCCAGCAGCTTATCACAGCGTGGCGATGAGCAGTTCTTC | CASSLSQRGDEQFF
TRBJ2-3 | TRBV15 | TRBD2 | . | TGTGCCACCAGCAGGGGGAGCTGGGAATTTCGGGAGGGCCAAACAGATACGCAGTATTTT | CATSRGSWEFREGQTDTQYF
TRBJ2-7 | TRBV7-9 | . | . | TGTGCCAGCAGCTTAGAGTTTTTCCACGAGCAGTACTTC | CASSLEFFHEQYF
TRBJ1-5 | TRBV27 | . | once | TGTGCCAGCAGACAAACAGGTTCGGCTCAGCCCCAGCATTTT | CASRQTGSAQPQHF
TRBJ2-7 | TRBV11-1 | TRBD2 | . | TGTGCCAGCAGCTCAACGGGACTAGCGGAGCAATACGAGCAGTACTTC | CASSSTGLAEQYEQYF
TRBJ2-3 | TRBV28 | . | . | TGTGCCACCCGTTTAGCTGGGGCAGATACGCAGTATTTT | CATRLAGADTQYF
TRBJ1-1 | TRBV6-5 | . | . | TGTGCCAGCAGTTACCAAAGGGACTCTTACACTGAAGCTTTCTTT | CASSYQRDSYTEAFF